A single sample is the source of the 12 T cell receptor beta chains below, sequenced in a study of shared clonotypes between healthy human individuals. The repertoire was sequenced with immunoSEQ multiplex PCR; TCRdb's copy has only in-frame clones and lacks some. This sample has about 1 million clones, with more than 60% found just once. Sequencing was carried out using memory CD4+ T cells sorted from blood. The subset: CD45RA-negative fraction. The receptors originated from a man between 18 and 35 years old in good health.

In DNA, the CDR3 is TGCGCCAGCAGCTCGTCCCGGACTAGCGGGACCTCCGAGCAGTACTTC. Its translation is CASSSSRTSGTSEQYF. The chain has TRBV5-1 and TRBJ2-7; TRBD2 matches at 12 bases. Germline lookup yields CDR1 SGHRS and CDR2 YFSETQ. This CDR3 is 16 amino acids long. V was clipped by 3 bases and J by 6 bases; unmatched bases: 10. Complete variable domain (other parts from reference TRBV5-1 and TRBJ2-7): KAGVTQTPRYLIKTRGQQVTLSCSPISGHRSVSWYQQTPGQGLQFLFEYFSETQRNKGNFPGRFSGRQFSNSRSEMNVSTLELGDSALYLCASSSSRTSGTSEQYFGPGTRLTVT.

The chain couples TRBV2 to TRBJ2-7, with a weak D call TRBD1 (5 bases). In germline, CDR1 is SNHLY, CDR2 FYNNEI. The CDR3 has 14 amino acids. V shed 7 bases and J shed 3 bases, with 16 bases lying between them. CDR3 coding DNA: TGTGCCAGCATCGGTTCAAGGGGCGGCTACGAGCAGTACTTC. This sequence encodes CASIGSRGGYEQYF. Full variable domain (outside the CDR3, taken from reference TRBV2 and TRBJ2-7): EPEVTQTPSHQVTQMGQEVILRCVPISNHLYFYWYRQILGQKVEFLVSFYNNEISEKSEIFDDQFSVERPDGSNFTLKIRSTKLEDSAMYFCASIGSRGGYEQYFGPGTRLTVT.

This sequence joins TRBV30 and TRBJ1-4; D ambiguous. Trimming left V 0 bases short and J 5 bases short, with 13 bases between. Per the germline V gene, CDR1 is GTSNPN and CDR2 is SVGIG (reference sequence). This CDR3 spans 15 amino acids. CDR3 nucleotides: TGTGCCTGGAGTGTACATGGGCCCAAGAATGAAAAACTGTTTTTT. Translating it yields CAWSVHGPKNEKLFF.

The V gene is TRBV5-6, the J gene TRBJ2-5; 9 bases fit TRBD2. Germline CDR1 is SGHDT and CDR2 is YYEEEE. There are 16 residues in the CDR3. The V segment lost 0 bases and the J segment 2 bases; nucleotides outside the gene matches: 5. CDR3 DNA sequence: TGTGCCAGCAGCTTGGTGTCTGCGGGAGGGCAAGAGACCCAGTACTTC. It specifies CASSLVSAGGQETQYF.

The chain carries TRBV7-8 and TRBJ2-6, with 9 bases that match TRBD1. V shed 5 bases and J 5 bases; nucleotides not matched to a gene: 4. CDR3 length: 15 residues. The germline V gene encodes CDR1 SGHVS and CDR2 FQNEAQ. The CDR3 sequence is CASSATGGRANVLTF. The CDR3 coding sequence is TGTGCCAGCAGCGCGACAGGGGGAAGGGCCAACGTCCTGACTTTC.

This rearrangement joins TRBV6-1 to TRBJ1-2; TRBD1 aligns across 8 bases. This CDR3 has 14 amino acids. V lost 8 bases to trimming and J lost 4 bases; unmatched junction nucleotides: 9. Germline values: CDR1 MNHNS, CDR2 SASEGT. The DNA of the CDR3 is TGTGCCAGCCCAGTGTCCCAGGGGGCCTATGGCTACACCTTC. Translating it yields CASPVSQGAYGYTF.

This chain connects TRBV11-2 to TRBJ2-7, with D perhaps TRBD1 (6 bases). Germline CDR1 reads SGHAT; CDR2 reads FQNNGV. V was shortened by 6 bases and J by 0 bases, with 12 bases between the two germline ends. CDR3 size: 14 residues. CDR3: CASSLDSSSYEQYF. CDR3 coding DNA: TGTGCCAGCAGTTTGGACAGTTCCTCCTACGAGCAGTACTTC.

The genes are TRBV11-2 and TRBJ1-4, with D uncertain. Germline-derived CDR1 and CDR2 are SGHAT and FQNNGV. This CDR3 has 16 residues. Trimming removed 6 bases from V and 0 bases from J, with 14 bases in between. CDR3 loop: CASSYRQAPTNEKLFF. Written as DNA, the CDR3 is TGTGCCAGCAGTTATCGTCAGGCTCCAACTAATGAAAAACTGTTTTTT.

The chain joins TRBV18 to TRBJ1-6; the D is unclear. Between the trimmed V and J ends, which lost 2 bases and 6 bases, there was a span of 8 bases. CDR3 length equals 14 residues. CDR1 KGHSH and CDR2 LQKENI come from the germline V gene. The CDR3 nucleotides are TGTGCCAGCTCACCATTACAGAGTAATTCACCCCTCCACTTT. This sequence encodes CASSPLQSNSPLHF.

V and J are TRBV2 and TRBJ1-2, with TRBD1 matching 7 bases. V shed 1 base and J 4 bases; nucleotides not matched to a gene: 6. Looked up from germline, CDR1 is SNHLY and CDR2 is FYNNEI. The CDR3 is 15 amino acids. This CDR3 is CASSEDRGRAYGYTF. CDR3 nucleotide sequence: TGTGCCAGCAGTGAAGACAGGGGTAGGGCCTATGGCTACACCTTC.

The DNA of the CDR3 is TGTGCCAGCAGTTCCCCGGGACAGGGAAGGGCGAGCACTGAAGCTTTCTTT. It yields the protein CASSSPGQGRASTEAFF. The V call is TRBV27, the J call TRBJ1-1; 9 bases align to TRBD1. V shed 4 bases and J 4 bases; nucleotides not matched to a gene: 13. The germline V gene has CDR1 MNHEY and CDR2 SMNVEV (reference sequence). This CDR3 comprises 17 residues.

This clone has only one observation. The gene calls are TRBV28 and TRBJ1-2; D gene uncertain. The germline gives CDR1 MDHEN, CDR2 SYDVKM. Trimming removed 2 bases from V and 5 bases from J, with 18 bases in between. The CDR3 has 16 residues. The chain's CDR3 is CASSLGSGGGGYGYTF. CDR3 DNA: TGTGCCAGCAGTTTAGGAAGTGGCGGAGGCGGTTATGGCTACACCTTC.